The entry below gives a single TCR beta chain sequence along with its context. Its antigen is not known. V was clipped by 6 bases and J by 4 bases; unmatched bases: 8. The length of the CDR3 is 14 residues. Per germline, CDR1 SGHNT and CDR2 YYREEE (reference sequence). The entry originates in a study of cytomegalovirus exposure and HLA in healthy donors. As for the study in general: As released early, the data held roughly 85 million unique TCRs from HLA-typed donors. Study-level results: Clonal expansion, a later analysis showed, was greater in HLA-associated TCR beta chains than in equally common others. TCR sequences were mostly rare, though some public TCRs occurred in many donors.

Vbeta (60) and Jbeta (13) primers were used in the PCR. The method was immunoSEQ multiplex PCR; TCRdb's version includes in-frame clones alone and lacks a portion of them. The repertoire holds 120,000 or so clones, with 55% to 75% as singletons. This clonotype was obtained from a young man in good health and CMV-seronegative. This rearrangement joins TRBV5-4 to TRBJ1-2, with 8 positions matching TRBD1. Sequencing used PBMCs. The CDR3 sequence: CASTNRGSSYGYTF. In nucleotides, the CDR3 is TGTGCCAGCACGAACAGGGGGTCCAGCTATGGCTACACCTTC.